This record covers a single TCR beta chain. Its specificity is unknown. TCRdb re-called the reads with MiXCR, one entry per CDR3 protein. This table holds 680,000 or so distinct CDR3 sequences, roughly 35% found once. This entry belongs to a study of T cell repertoires in cytomegalovirus infection. Across the whole study: It can be stated that public TCR beta signatures indicated CMV infection as well as a matching HLA type. Study-wide results and caveats: HLA-C-restricted TCR beta clonotypes specific for CMV led the ex vivo response.

What was sequenced was PBMCs. The sequence was collected from a human donor in good health (CMV status not recorded). Some clones in this sample may be carry-over from other donors' samples.

The CDR3 DNA reads as TGTGCCAGCAGCCTACTGGGCCAGAGCACAGATACGCAGTATTTT. This translates into CASSLLGQSTDTQYF. The V call is TRBV3-1, the J call TRBJ2-3; D unresolved. CDR3 length: 15 amino acids. The V end lost 4 bases, the J end lost 0 bases, and 11 bases lay between the germline ends. Germline loops: CDR1 LGHDT, CDR2 YNNKEL (reference sequence).